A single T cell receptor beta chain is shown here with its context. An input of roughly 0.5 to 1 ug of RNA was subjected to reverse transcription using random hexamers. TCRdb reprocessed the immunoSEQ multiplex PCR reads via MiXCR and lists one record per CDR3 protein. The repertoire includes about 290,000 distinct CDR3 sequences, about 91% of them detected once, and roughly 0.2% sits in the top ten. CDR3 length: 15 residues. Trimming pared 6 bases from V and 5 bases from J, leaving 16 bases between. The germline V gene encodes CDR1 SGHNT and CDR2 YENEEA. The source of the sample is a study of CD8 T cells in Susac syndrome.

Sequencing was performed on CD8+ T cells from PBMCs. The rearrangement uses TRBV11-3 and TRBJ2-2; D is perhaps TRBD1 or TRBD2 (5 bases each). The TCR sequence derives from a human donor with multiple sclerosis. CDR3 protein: CASRPRGRVTGELFF. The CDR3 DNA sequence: TGTGCCAGCAGACCTCGGGGCAGGGTGACCGGGGAGCTGTTTTTT.